The clone carrying this T cell receptor (beta chain) was seen a few times. Profiling relied on immunoSEQ multiplex PCR, and the TCRdb table lists in-frame clones only, not all of them. The sample includes roughly 190,000 clones, 70% to 90% of them seen just once. The data originate from a study of blood T cell repertoires in COVID-19. From germline, CDR1 is SGHNT and CDR2 YYREEE (reference sequence). There are 14 residues in the CDR3. Trimming cost V 0 bases and J 3 bases, with 9 bases left between them. Sequenced material: peripheral blood. The clonotype originates from a man aged 60 to 69 with active or convalescent COVID-19. The chain joins TRBV5-4 to TRBJ2-5; D possibly corresponds to TRBD2 (6 bases). The chain's CDR3 is CASSLGGLKETQYF. CDR3 coding DNA: TGTGCCAGCAGCTTGGGGGGACTGAAAGAGACCCAGTACTTC.